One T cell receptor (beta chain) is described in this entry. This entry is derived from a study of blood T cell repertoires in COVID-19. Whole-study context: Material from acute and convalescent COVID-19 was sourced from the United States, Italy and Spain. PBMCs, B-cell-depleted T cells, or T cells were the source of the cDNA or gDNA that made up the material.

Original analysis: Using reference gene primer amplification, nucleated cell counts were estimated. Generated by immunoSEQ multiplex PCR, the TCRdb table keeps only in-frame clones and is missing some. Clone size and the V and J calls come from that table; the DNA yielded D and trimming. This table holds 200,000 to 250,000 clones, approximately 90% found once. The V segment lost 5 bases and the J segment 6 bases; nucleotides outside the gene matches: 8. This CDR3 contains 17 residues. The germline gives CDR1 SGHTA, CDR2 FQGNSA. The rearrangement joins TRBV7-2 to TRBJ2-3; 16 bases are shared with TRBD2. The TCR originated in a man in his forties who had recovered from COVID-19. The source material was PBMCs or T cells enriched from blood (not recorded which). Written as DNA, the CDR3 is TGTGCCAGCAGCCCTAATCCGGGACTAGCGGGAGGGGATACGCAGTATTTT. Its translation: CASSPNPGLAGGDTQYF.